This entry lists 30 T cell receptor beta chains sequenced from one sample in a study of shared clonotypes between healthy human individuals. Naive CD8 isolation took CD45RO-negative cells positively selected for CCR7 and excluded terminally differentiated effector memory CD45RA+ cells. Profiled with immunoSEQ multiplex PCR; TCRdb holds only in-frame clones, not every one. The sample has hundreds of thousands of clones; approximately 95% are singletons. The sequencing input was naive CD8+ T cells sorted from blood. The source of these receptors is a woman aged 25 to 39 in good health.

This rearrangement joins TRBV5-1 to TRBJ1-6; the D gene is possibly TRBD1 (5 bases). The CDR3 covers 14 residues. Trimming shortened V by 0 bases and J by 7 bases, and 8 bases separated the two germline ends. The germline V gene has CDR1 SGHRS and CDR2 YFSETQ. CDR3 bases: TGCGCCAGCAGCTTGGGGGGGAGCAATTCACCCCTCCACTTT. Translated, it gives CASSLGGSNSPLHF.

This chain connects TRBV6-6 to TRBJ2-7, with D perhaps matching TRBD2 (6 bases). The CDR3 has 15 amino acids. V lost 4 bases and J lost 0, with 13 bases in between. CDR1 is MNHNY and CDR2 is SVGAGI in the germline V gene (reference sequence). The DNA of the CDR3 is TGTGCCAGCAGTTCCCCGGGAGATCCCTCCTACGAGCAGTACTTC. Amino acids: CASSSPGDPSYEQYF.

The genes are TRBV5-4 and TRBJ2-5; D gene ambiguous. The CDR3 is made up of 17 amino acids. V lost 9 bases and J 2 bases, leaving 26 bases between the germline ends. Germline V gene sequence: CDR1 SGHNT, CDR2 YYREEE (reference sequence). This CDR3 reads CAIGTYTVPPAQETQYF. Here the CDR3 DNA reads TGTGCCATCGGAACCTACACCGTGCCACCAGCACAAGAGACCCAGTACTTC.

CDR3 bases: TGTGCCAGCAGCGGGGAAGCGGTGAACTACGAGCAGTACTTC. This gives the protein CASSGEAVNYEQYF. The chain joins TRBV5-4 to TRBJ2-7, with D possibly being TRBD2 (5 bases). Germline lookup yields CDR1 SGHNT and CDR2 YYREEE (reference sequence). The germline V and J ends were trimmed by 4 bases and 3 bases, with 14 bases remaining between them. This CDR3 is 14 amino acids long.

This chain uses TRBV6-1 with TRBJ2-1, with D unresolved. The CDR3 has 14 residues. Germline lookup yields CDR1 MNHNS and CDR2 SASEGT. The ends were cut back, 1 base at V and 2 bases at J, with 6 bases in the middle. As DNA, the CDR3 is TGTGCCAGCAGTGAAGAGGATACCTACAATGAGCAGTTCTTC. It codes for CASSEEDTYNEQFF.

The chain's CDR3 is CAISESVAGSYEQYF. The CDR3 DNA follows: TGTGCCATCAGTGAGTCGGTAGCGGGATCCTACGAGCAGTACTTC. V gene TRBV10-3 combines with J gene TRBJ2-7; 8 bases agree with TRBD2. Germline V CDR1 and CDR2: ENHRY, SYGVKD. This CDR3 is built from 15 residues. J gave up 1 base and V 0 bases, and 2 bases lay outside the gene matches.

The chain couples TRBV9 to TRBJ2-1, with TRBD1 matching 9 bases. This CDR3 is 15 amino acids long. The V and J ends lost 2 bases and 3 bases, in that order; junction bases with no gene match: 3. Germline-derived CDR1 and CDR2 are SGDLS and YYNGEE. The CDR3 loop reads CASSVDRGGYNEQFF. The CDR3 coding sequence is TGTGCCAGCAGCGTCGACAGGGGGGGCTACAATGAGCAGTTCTTC.

This rearrangement joins TRBV7-9 to TRBJ2-5; 12 nucleotides align to TRBD2. The better agreement between TRBJ2-7 and the DNA end casts doubt on the J call. The CDR3 loop spans 15 amino acids. In germline, CDR1 is SEHNR, CDR2 FQNEAQ (reference sequence). The CDR3 DNA sequence: TGTGCCAGCAGCCCTCTAGCGGGAGGGTACTACGAGCAGTACTTC. This encodes CASSPLAGGYYEQYF.

The gene calls are TRBV10-1 and TRBJ2-5; TRBD1 aligns across 7 bases. With V trimmed by 7 bases and J by 5 bases, 4 bases remained unmatched. There are 12 residues in the CDR3. Germline CDR1 is WNHNN and CDR2 is SYGVQD (reference sequence). The chain's CDR3 is CASKDRSETQYF. The CDR3 region has the DNA TGCGCCAGCAAGGACAGGTCGGAGACCCAGTACTTC.

J is TRBJ2-7 and V is TRBV6-1; D unresolved. The V end was cut by 6 bases, the J end by 0 bases, with 3 bases between. The CDR3 runs to 11 residues. Germline CDR1 and CDR2: MNHNS and SASEGT. CDR3 in DNA: TGTGCCAGCAGGTTCTCCTACGAGCAGTACTTC. Its protein is CASRFSYEQYF.

V and J are TRBV27 and TRBJ2-7; TRBD2 matches at 9 bases. The J segment lost 2 bases and the V segment lost 5 bases, leaving 10 bases of the junction unmatched. The CDR3 has 16 amino acids. Germline-derived CDR1 and CDR2 are MNHEY and SMNVEV (reference sequence). The DNA for the CDR3 is TGTGCCAGCAGTCCGGAATTAGCGGGAGTCACCTACGAGCAGTACTTC. It translates to CASSPELAGVTYEQYF.

The genes are TRBV11-2 and TRBJ1-6, with D unclear. The CDR3 is 13 residues long. Germline V gives CDR1 SGHAT, CDR2 FQNNGV. V was cut by 1 base and J by 13 bases, with 11 bases left in between. The CDR3, as DNA: TGTGCCAGCAGCTTAGTTTTTGGCTCCCCCCTCCACTTT. Protein: CASSLVFGSPLHF.

The count of this clone is one. This chain connects TRBV28 to TRBJ1-4; D remains unclear. Germline V CDR1 and CDR2: MDHEN, SYDVKM. V lost 3 bases and J lost 6, with 8 bases in between. The CDR3 extends over 13 amino acids. The CDR3 reads CASSLVAYEKLFF. The CDR3 region has the DNA TGTGCCAGCAGTTTGGTAGCTTATGAAAAACTGTTTTTT.

The V and J genes are TRBV7-9 and TRBJ2-7; 10 bases align to TRBD2. Germline CDR1 SEHNR, CDR2 FQNEAQ (reference sequence). The length of the CDR3 is 15 residues. V lost 5 bases, J lost 7 bases, and 11 bases stayed unmatched. The CDR3 loop reads CASSLAYRTSGEQYF. CDR3 DNA sequence: TGTGCCAGCAGCCTTGCTTATCGGACTAGCGGAGAGCAGTACTTC.

This rearrangement joins TRBV2 to TRBJ2-3; 9 bases line up with TRBD2. CDR3 length: 15 residues. The V gene's germline CDR1 is SNHLY and CDR2 FYNNEI. Trimming removed 7 bases from V and 4 bases from J; junction bases left unmatched: 9. CDR3 region: CASKYAGGPPDTQYF. CDR3 bases: TGTGCCAGCAAATATGCGGGAGGGCCCCCAGATACGCAGTATTTT.

This sequence joins TRBV18 and TRBJ2-5; possibly TRBD2 for D (6 bases). In germline, CDR1 is KGHSH, CDR2 LQKENI. V was pared by 0 bases and J by 5 bases, with 16 bases between. The CDR3 has 16 residues. The chain's CDR3 is CASSPPEGRKRETQYF. CDR3 nucleotide sequence: TGTGCCAGCTCACCACCGGAGGGCAGGAAAAGGGAGACCCAGTACTTC.

The chain employs TRBV4-1 and TRBJ1-5; possible D gene TRBD1, 5 bases. Germline V gene data show CDR1 as MGHRA and CDR2 as YSYEKL. V shed 6 bases and J shed 9 bases, with 18 bases lying between them. The CDR3 runs to 14 residues. The CDR3 DNA follows: TGCGCCAGCAGACACAGGACCTTTTCTGGGCCCCAGCATTTT. Translated, it gives CASRHRTFSGPQHF.

This chain joins TRBV6-5 and TRBJ2-2, with TRBD1 as a possible D gene (5 bases). Germline V lookup: CDR1 MNHEY, CDR2 SVGAGI. The CDR3 runs to 14 residues. V lost 7 bases and J lost 4, with 13 bases in between. CDR3: CASTQGYGTGELFF. The CDR3 bases are TGTGCCAGCACTCAGGGTTATGGCACCGGGGAGCTGTTTTTT.

This chain joins TRBV11-2 and TRBJ2-7, with D possibly being TRBD1 or TRBD2 (5 bases each). In germline, CDR1 is SGHAT, CDR2 FQNNGV. The CDR3 totals 14 residues. Trimming took off 1 base at V and 1 base at J, with 8 bases between the two ends. The CDR3 spells CASSLVGPSYEQYF. The CDR3 DNA sequence: TGTGCCAGCAGCTTAGTGGGACCTTCCTACGAGCAGTACTTC.

This chain uses TRBV11-2 with TRBJ1-4; no clear D gene. The CDR3 sequence is 17 residues long. V dropped 3 bases and J dropped 0 bases, with 14 bases sitting between them. In germline, CDR1 is SGHAT, CDR2 FQNNGV. The DNA for the CDR3 is TGTGCCAGCAGCTTCGCCCCGCGTGTCTCAACTAATGAAAAACTGTTTTTT. It is translated as CASSFAPRVSTNEKLFF. Based on the CDR3 plus reference TRBV11-2 and TRBJ1-4, the full variable domain is EAGVAQSPRYKIIEKRQSVAFWCNPISGHATLYWYQQILGQGPKLLIQFQNNGVVDDSQLPKDRFSAERLKGVDSTLKIQPAKLEDSAVYLCASSFAPRVSTNEKLFFGSGTQLSVL.

J is TRBJ2-7 and V is TRBV5-1; the match to TRBD2 covers 12 bases. Germline V CDR1 and CDR2: SGHRS, YFSETQ. V shed 4 bases, J shed 4 bases, and the junction held 6 bases outside the gene matches. The length of the CDR3 is 15 residues. CDR3 nucleotides: TGCGCCAGCAGCCTCTCTAGCGGGAGGGATTACGAGCAGTACTTC. It translates to CASSLSSGRDYEQYF.

CDR3 amino acids: CASLAGPHEQYF. The CDR3 nucleotides read TGTGCCAGCTTAGCGGGGCCTCACGAGCAGTACTTC. The chain is built from TRBV5-8 and TRBJ2-7; 8 nucleotides match TRBD2. The V and J ends lost 7 bases and 5 bases, in that order; junction bases with no gene match: 5. Germline V CDR1 and CDR2: SGHTS, YDEGEE. The CDR3 has 12 residues.

V and J are TRBV5-6 and TRBJ2-1, with a possible D match to TRBD2 (5 bases). Germline assignment: CDR1 SGHDT and CDR2 YYEEEE. This CDR3 region has 12 residues. With 4 bases removed from V and 15 bases from J, the gap between germline ends came to 17 bases. In DNA, the CDR3 is TGTGCCAGCAGCCTAGCATATGAGGGCTTGTTCTTC. This translates into CASSLAYEGLFF.

Remarks on this clone: Within the sample, other DNA sequences also encode this same CDR3. The chain has TRBV27 and TRBJ2-7, with TRBD2 identical over 7 bases. V was pared by 5 bases and J by 0 bases, with 7 bases of the junction left unmatched. Germline values: CDR1 MNHEY, CDR2 SMNVEV (reference sequence). This CDR3 is built from 15 residues. The CDR3 coding sequence is TGTGCCAGCAGTCCTGTGGGCGGGAGCTCCTACGAGCAGTACTTC. Translated, it gives CASSPVGGSSYEQYF.

This clone was counted once. The chain joins TRBV15 to TRBJ2-5; D not resolved. The CDR3 runs 17 residues. Germline V gene sequence: CDR1 LNHNV, CDR2 YYDKDF (reference sequence). With 0 bases removed from V and 5 bases from J, the gap between germline ends came to 19 bases. The CDR3, as DNA: TGTGCCACCAGCAGAGACACCCCGGAACACATTTTGGAGACCCAGTACTTC. This codes for CATSRDTPEHILETQYF.

This chain connects TRBV27 to TRBJ2-7, with D maybe TRBD1 (5 bases). Germline V gene sequence: CDR1 MNHEY, CDR2 SMNVEV (reference sequence). The CDR3 is 11 amino acids. V lost 4 bases, J lost 7 bases, and 8 bases lay in between. The chain's CDR3 is CASSSTGEQYF. Written as DNA, the CDR3 is TGTGCCAGCAGTTCTACAGGAGAGCAGTACTTC.

This clone was counted only a few times. This chain uses TRBV10-3 with TRBJ1-1; D ambiguous. Deletions cut 3 bases from V and 5 bases from J, with 13 bases between. Germline assignment: CDR1 ENHRY and CDR2 SYGVKD. The length of the CDR3 is 14 residues. CDR3 loop: CAISEVVVSTEAFF. The CDR3 DNA reads as TGTGCCATCAGTGAAGTCGTGGTCAGTACTGAAGCTTTCTTT.

This sequence joins TRBV7-7 and TRBJ2-3; D is ambiguous. This CDR3 region has 14 residues. V lost 1 base and J 1 base, leaving 6 bases between the germline ends. Per the germline V gene, CDR1 is SSHAT and CDR2 is FNYEAQ (reference sequence). The CDR3 spells CASSLEVGTDTQYF. CDR3 in DNA: TGTGCCAGCAGCTTAGAGGTTGGCACAGATACGCAGTATTTT.

V is TRBV23-1 and J is TRBJ2-2; D is uncertain. TRBV23-1 belongs to the ORF category, with a function that is uncertain. V gave up 8 bases and J gave up 3 bases, with 10 bases separating them. The CDR3 is 13 residues long. CDR3 coding DNA: TGCGCCAGCGTACACCGGGACACCGGGGAGCTGTTTTTT. It translates to CASVHRDTGELFF.

The V and J genes are TRBV14 and TRBJ2-7; 7 bases agree with TRBD2. From germline, CDR1 is SGHDN and CDR2 FVKESK. V lost 3 bases and J lost 7; bases outside the gene matches: 15. The CDR3 runs 16 residues. The CDR3 DNA is TGTGCCAGCAGCCATTTCCGAAGCGGGGTGGTTCGGGAGCAGTACTTC. As protein: CASSHFRSGVVREQYF.